This is a list of T cell receptor beta chains from one sample in a study of T-cell reconstitution after alpha-beta-depleted transplantation in children. Using its own MiXCR run on the PCR reads, TCRdb lists one record per CDR3 protein. The table lists about 420,000 distinct CDR3 sequences, around 16% of them singletons. The material was PBMCs, mostly from graft donor cells, obtained 360 days after TCRalphabeta/CD19-depleted stem cell transplant. Source of these receptors: a boy in the first two years of life who had a stem cell transplant for Wiskott-Aldrich syndrome, so the T cells may come from the graft donor. Each CDR3 is given with its conserved first and last residue. D genes are given only for firm matches. The listing skips clone size in some rows; elsewhere it reads once, few, many or a size class.

J | D | size | V | DNA | CDR3
TRBJ2-3 | . | . | TRBV29-1 | TGCAGCGTGCCTAAACGTTGGCTGAGCACAGATACGCAGTATTTT | CSVPKRWLSTDTQYF
TRBJ2-7 | . | . | TRBV5-1 | TGCGCCAGCAGCTTTAGAATCCAGGGGTCAGACTACGAGCAGTACTTC | CASSFRIQGSDYEQYF
TRBJ2-5 | TRBD2 | many | TRBV28 | TGTGCCAGCAGTTCTAGCGGGGGGGCGGAGACCCAGTACTTC | CASSSSGGAETQYF
TRBJ2-4 | . | . | TRBV5-1 | TGCGCCAGCAGGCCGCCAGGGTCCAAAAACATTCAGTACTTC | CASRPPGSKNIQYF
TRBJ2-5 | TRBD2 | . | TRBV28 | TGTGCCAGCAGTTTAAGACTAGCGGGAGGTGAAGAGACCCAGTACTTC | CASSLRLAGGEETQYF
TRBJ2-7 | TRBD1 | . | TRBV20-1 | TGCAGTGCTAGGGGACAGTCATACTACGAGCAGTACTTC | CSARGQSYYEQYF
TRBJ2-4 | TRBD1 | many | TRBV12-3/TRBV12-4 | TGTGCCACCCTAGGGCAGGGGGATTACATTCAGTACTTC | CATLGQGDYIQYF
TRBJ1-1 | . | few | TRBV20-1 | TGCAGTGCATCACAGGGGAACACTGAAGCTTTCTTT | CSASQGNTEAFF
TRBJ1-1 | . | many | TRBV5-1 | TGCGCCAGCAGCTTGGTAGGGACCGTCGAAGCTTTCTTT | CASSLVGTVEAFF
TRBJ2-7 | . | few | TRBV5-1 | TGCGCCAGCAGCTCCAAATCGAGCCACCTCTACGAGCAGTACTTC | CASSSKSSHLYEQYF
TRBJ2-7 | TRBD2 | . | TRBV10-3 | TGTGCCATCAGTTTAGCGACTAGCGGGGACTACGAGCAGTACTTC | CAISLATSGDYEQYF
TRBJ2-7 | . | . | TRBV20-1 | TGCAGTGCACGGACCGCCTTGGACGAGCAGTACTTC | CSARTALDEQYF
TRBJ2-4 | . | few | TRBV7-8 | TGTGCCAGCAGCTTAAGCCGGGACTTGATAGCCAAAAACATTCAGTACTTC | CASSLSRDLIAKNIQYF
TRBJ2-5 | TRBD2 | . | TRBV6-2/TRBV6-3 | TGTGCCAGCAGTTACTACGCGGGGGGGCCCGAGGAGACCCAGTACTTC | CASSYYAGGPEETQYF
TRBJ2-4 | . | . | TRBV6-2/TRBV6-3 | TGTGCCAGCAGTTTCACGACCTGGGGGGCCAAAAACATTCAGTACTTC | CASSFTTWGAKNIQYF
TRBJ2-3 | TRBD2 | few | TRBV11-1 | TGTGCCAGCAGCTTAGCAATTAGGGCGGGAGGCGGTCACACAGATACGCAGTATTTT | CASSLAIRAGGGHTDTQYF
TRBJ2-5 | . | few | TRBV12-3/TRBV12-4 | TGTGCCAGCAGGGGGAGGTTCCAAGAGACCCAGTACTTC | CASRGRFQETQYF
TRBJ1-2 | . | few | TRBV3-1 | TGTGCCAGCAATCGGGGGGCGAACTATGGCTACACCTTC | CASNRGANYGYTF
TRBJ2-5 | . | many | TRBV12-3/TRBV12-4 | TGTGCCAGCAGTTTCTGGGGAGGAGAGACCCAGTACTTC | CASSFWGGETQYF
TRBJ2-7 | TRBD1 | many | TRBV18 | TGTGCCAGCTCAATGACAGGGCACGAGCAGTACTTC | CASSMTGHEQYF
TRBJ1-2 | . | few | TRBV7-2 | TGTGCCAGCGAGGGGCCCGATCTATATGGCTACACCTTC | CASEGPDLYGYTF
TRBJ2-5 | . | few | TRBV29-1 | TGCAGCGTTGACCAGGTCTGGGAAGAGACCCAGTACTTC | CSVDQVWEETQYF